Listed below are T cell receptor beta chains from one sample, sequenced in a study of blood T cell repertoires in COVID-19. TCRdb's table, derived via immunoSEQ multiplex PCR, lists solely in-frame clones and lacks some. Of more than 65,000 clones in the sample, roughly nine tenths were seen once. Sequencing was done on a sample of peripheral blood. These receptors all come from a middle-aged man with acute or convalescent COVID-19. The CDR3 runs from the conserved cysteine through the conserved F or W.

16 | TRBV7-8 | CASSPSGTGANYGYTF
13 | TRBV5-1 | CASSLFQGNEQFF
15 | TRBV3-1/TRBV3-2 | CASSRSTGNNQPQHF
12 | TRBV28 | CASQQGAHTQYF
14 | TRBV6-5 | CASSPHDRDSEAFF
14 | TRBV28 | CASRPAGGAHGYTF
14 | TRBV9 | CASSNGGAKNIQYF
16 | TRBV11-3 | CASSAGLAGVTDTQYF
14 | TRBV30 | CAWTPFENRNTIYF
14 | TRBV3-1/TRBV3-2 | CASALSEQPDTQYF
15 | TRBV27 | CASSFTGTGGETQYF
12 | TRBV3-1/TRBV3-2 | CASSQEGGAQHF
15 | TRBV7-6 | CASSEGGGGNQPQHF
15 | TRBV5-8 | CASSLVVRGAIEAFF
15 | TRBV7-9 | CASLLEAGGRGTQYF
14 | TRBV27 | CASTREGNYNEQFF
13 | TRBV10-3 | CAIRGQSTDTQYF
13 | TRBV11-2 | CASSQVSTYEQYF
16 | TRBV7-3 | CASSLDKRVSNQPQHF
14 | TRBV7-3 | CASSRDRNTGELFF
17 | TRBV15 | CATSRDRGTASNQPQHF
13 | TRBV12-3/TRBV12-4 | CASSLAGGETQYF
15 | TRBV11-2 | CASSTSGLAADTQYF